This T cell receptor (beta chain) was observed in a study of metastatic and nonmetastatic thyroid tumors. Study as a whole: Across blood and tumor or nodule tissue, repertoires from malignant and benign thyroid patients were compared with one another.

TCRdb used MiXCR to call clones anew from the PCR reads. The sample contains approximately 16,000 clones, 34% of which appear only once. V lost 4 bases and J 0 bases, leaving 8 bases between the germline ends. CDR1 and CDR2 from the germline V gene are SGHRS and YFSETQ. CDR3 length: 13 amino acids. There were no patients who had received any treatment before thyroid surgery. The source is a female donor with papillary thyroid cancer or a benign thyroid nodule (not recorded which). Some clones in this sample may be carry-over from other donors' samples. The V gene is TRBV5-1, the J gene TRBJ2-7; possibly TRBD1 for D (6 bases). Sequencing used tumor tissue. The CDR3 DNA reads TGCGCCAGCAGCAGGACAGCCTCCTACGAGCAGTACTTC. Encoded protein: CASSRTASYEQYF.